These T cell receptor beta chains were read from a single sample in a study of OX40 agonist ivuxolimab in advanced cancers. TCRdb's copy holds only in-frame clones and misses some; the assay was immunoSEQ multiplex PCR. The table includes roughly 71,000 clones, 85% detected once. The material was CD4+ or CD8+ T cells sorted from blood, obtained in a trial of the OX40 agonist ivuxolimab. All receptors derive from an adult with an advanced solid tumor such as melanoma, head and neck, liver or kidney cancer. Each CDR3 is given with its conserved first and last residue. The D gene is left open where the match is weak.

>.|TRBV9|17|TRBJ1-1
CASSIRGETGMGTEAFF
TGTGCCAGCAGCATACGAGGAGAAACAGGGATGGGGACTGAAGCTTTCTTT
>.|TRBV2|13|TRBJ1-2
CASNRLTLGGYTF
TGTGCCAGCAACCGACTCACTCTCGGGGGCTACACCTTC
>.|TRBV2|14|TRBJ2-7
CAFSTGSTMSEQYF
TGTGCCTTCTCAACCGGGAGCACGATGTCCGAGCAGTACTTC
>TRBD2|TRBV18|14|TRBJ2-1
CASSPGLATNEQFF
TGTGCCAGCTCACCGGGACTAGCGACCAATGAGCAGTTCTTC
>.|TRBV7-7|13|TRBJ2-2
CASSFTRTGELFF
TGTGCCAGCAGCTTCACCAGAACCGGGGAGCTGTTTTTT
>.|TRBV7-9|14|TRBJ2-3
CASSPAPHTDTQYF
TGTGCCAGCAGCCCCGCCCCCCACACAGATACGCAGTATTTT